These 10 T cell receptor beta chains share one sample of origin, sequenced in a study of blood T cell repertoires in COVID-19. Repertoires were generated with immunoSEQ multiplex PCR, while TCRdb's copy carries only in-frame clones and drops some. Seen here are approximately 290,000 clones, 90% observed once, and the top ten hold around 4.5%. Sequencing was carried out using PBMCs or T cells enriched from blood (not recorded which). Receptor source: a woman aged 18-29 years with acute COVID-19.

The CDR3 DNA follows: TGTGCCAGCAGCTTAAGGGCCGGCCTGAAGGAGACCCAGTACTTC. It specifies CASSLRAGLKETQYF. The V gene is TRBV7-3, the J gene TRBJ2-5; D is ambiguous. This CDR3 has 15 amino acids. Germline-derived CDR1 and CDR2 are SGHTA and FQGTGA. V was trimmed by 1 base and J by 5 bases, leaving 14 bases between them. Full variable domain (outside the CDR3, taken from reference TRBV7-3 and TRBJ2-5): GAGVSQTPSNKVTEKGKYVELRCDPISGHTALYWYRQSLGQGPEFLIYFQGTGAADDSGLPNDRFFAVRPEGSVSTLKIQRTERGDSAVYLCASSLRAGLKETQYFGPGTRLLVL.

This clone has a single count. The genes are TRBV28 and TRBJ2-7; maybe TRBD2 (5 bases). The CDR3 loop spans 14 amino acids. Per germline, CDR1 MDHEN and CDR2 SYDVKM. V lost 5 bases to trimming and J lost 6 bases, with 17 bases between them. The CDR3 coding sequence is TGTGCCAGCAGTCCCCGTTGGGCGGGTTCCGAGCAGTACTTC. It codes for CASSPRWAGSEQYF.

The chain has TRBV7-9 and TRBJ2-6; 12 bases are shared with TRBD1. V dropped 5 bases and J dropped 2; count of bases not matched to a gene: 7. The CDR3 runs 18 residues. From germline, CDR1 is SEHNR and CDR2 FQNEAQ (reference sequence). The CDR3 sequence is CASSAPGTGGAGANVLTF. In DNA form, the CDR3 reads TGTGCCAGCAGCGCACCCGGGACAGGGGGCGCTGGGGCCAACGTCCTGACTTTC.

V and J are TRBV18 and TRBJ1-4, with 10 bases matching TRBD1. CDR1 is KGHSH and CDR2 is LQKENI in the germline V gene. V was pared by 3 bases and J by 8 bases, with 3 bases of the junction left unmatched. The CDR3 spans 14 residues. For the CDR3, the DNA is TGTGCCAGCTCACCGGACAGGGGGTCCGAAAAACTGTTTTTT. Translated, it gives CASSPDRGSEKLFF. Variable domain in full (rest from reference TRBV18 and TRBJ1-4): NAGVMQNPRHLVRRRGQEARLRCSPMKGHSHVYWYRQLPEEGLKFMVYLQKENIIDESGMPKERFSAEFPKEGPSILRIQQVVRGDSAAYFCASSPDRGSEKLFFGSGTQLSVL.

This clone was recorded only once. This chain joins TRBV10-3 and TRBJ2-1; D remains unclear. V lost 2 bases and J lost 6, with 11 bases in between. Per the germline V gene, CDR1 is ENHRY and CDR2 is SYGVKD. The CDR3 consists of 14 residues. CDR3 residues: CAISEITFTNEQFF. In DNA, the CDR3 is TGTGCCATCAGTGAGATTACATTTACCAATGAGCAGTTCTTC.

The genes are TRBV7-9 and TRBJ2-7; TRBD1 aligns across 9 bases. CDR1 is SEHNR, CDR2 FQNEAQ, per germline (reference sequence). The CDR3 has 16 amino acids. Trimming took 0 bases from V and 6 from J; bases not matched to a gene: 9. This CDR3 reads CASSLAVLGQGIEQYF. In DNA form, the CDR3 reads TGTGCCAGCAGCTTAGCGGTTCTAGGACAGGGGATCGAGCAGTACTTC.

The rearrangement joins TRBV20-1 to TRBJ1-1; 7 bases are a match to TRBD1. CDR1 and CDR2 from the germline V gene are DFQATT and SNEGSKA (reference sequence). J lost 0 bases, V lost 3 bases, and 7 bases had no gene match. This CDR3 is built from 15 residues. The CDR3 reads CSASKGTVMNTEAFF. The CDR3 DNA reads TGCAGTGCTAGTAAGGGGACAGTTATGAACACTGAAGCTTTCTTT.

The chain uses TRBV3-1 (or the pseudogene TRBV3-2) and TRBJ2-5; 13 bases are shared with TRBD2. CDR3 length: 16 residues. V lost 1 base to trimming and J lost 1 base; unmatched junction nucleotides: 0. Germline V gene data show CDR1 as LGHDT and CDR2 as YNNKEL (reference sequence). CDR3 region: CASSQGLAGGQETQYF. Written as DNA, the CDR3 is TGTGCCAGCAGCCAAGGACTAGCGGGAGGCCAAGAGACCCAGTACTTC.

This chain uses TRBV11-2 with TRBJ2-5; 8 bases fit TRBD1. Germline V gene data show CDR1 as SGHAT and CDR2 as FQNNGV. The CDR3 is made up of 15 amino acids. V dropped 0 bases and J dropped 4; count of bases not matched to a gene: 4. DNA for the CDR3: TGTGCCAGCAGCTTAGATAGGACAGGGTCAGAGACCCAGTACTTC. Protein product: CASSLDRTGSETQYF.

This clone appeared many times. The V gene is TRBV2, the J gene TRBJ1-5; D is unclear. The CDR3 has 15 amino acids. The V gene lost 3 bases and the J gene lost 2 bases, with 11 bases spanning the gap. Germline V gene lookup returns CDR1 SNHLY and CDR2 FYNNEI. The CDR3 sequence is CASSDFQVGNQPQHF. The CDR3 region has the DNA TGTGCCAGCAGTGACTTCCAGGTAGGCAATCAGCCCCAGCATTTT.